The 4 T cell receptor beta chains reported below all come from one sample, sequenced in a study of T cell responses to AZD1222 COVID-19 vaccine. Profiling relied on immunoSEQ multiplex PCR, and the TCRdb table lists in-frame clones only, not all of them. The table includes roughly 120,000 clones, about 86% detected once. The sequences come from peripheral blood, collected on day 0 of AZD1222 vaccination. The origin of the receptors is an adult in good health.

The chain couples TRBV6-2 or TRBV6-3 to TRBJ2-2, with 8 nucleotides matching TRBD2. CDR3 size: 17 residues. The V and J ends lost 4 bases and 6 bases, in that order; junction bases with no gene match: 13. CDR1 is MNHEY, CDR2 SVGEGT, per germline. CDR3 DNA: TGTGCCAGCAGTTCCGCGGGAGGCGCCCTAGGAGCCGGGGAGCTGTTTTTT. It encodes CASSSAGGALGAGELFF.

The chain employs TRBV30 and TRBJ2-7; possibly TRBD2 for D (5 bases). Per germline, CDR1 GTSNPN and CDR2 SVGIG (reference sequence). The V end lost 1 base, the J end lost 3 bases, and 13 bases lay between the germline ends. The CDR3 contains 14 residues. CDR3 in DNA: TGTGCCTGGAGTGGCGGGCCCGGGGACTACGAGCAGTACTTC. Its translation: CAWSGGPGDYEQYF.

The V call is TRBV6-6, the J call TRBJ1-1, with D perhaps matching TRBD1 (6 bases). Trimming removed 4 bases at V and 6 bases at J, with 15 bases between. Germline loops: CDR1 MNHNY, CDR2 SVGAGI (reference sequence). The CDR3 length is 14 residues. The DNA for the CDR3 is TGTGCCAGCAGTTGGGGGCGCGGGGCGGCTGAAGCTTTCTTT. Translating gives CASSWGRGAAEAFF.

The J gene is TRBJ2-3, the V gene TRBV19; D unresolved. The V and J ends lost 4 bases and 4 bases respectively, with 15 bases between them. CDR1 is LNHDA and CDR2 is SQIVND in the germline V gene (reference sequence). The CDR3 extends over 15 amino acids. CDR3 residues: CASSNGPGGADTQYF. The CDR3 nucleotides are TGTGCCAGTAGTAACGGGCCCGGTGGTGCAGATACGCAGTATTTT.